This entry is about one T cell receptor (beta chain). Germline assignment: CDR1 DFQATT and CDR2 SNEGSKA (reference sequence). With V trimmed by 0 bases and J by 2 bases, 8 bases remained unmatched. The CDR3 covers 16 residues. TCRdb reprocessed the 5' RACE reads with MiXCR, giving one entry per CDR3 protein. This sample has roughly 250,000 distinct CDR3 sequences, with around 6.6% found just once. The sample is drawn from a study of identical twins. These data also formed part of another study, on yellow fever vaccine responses in identical twins.

The sequence was collected from a woman aged 18-29 years in good health. The chain joins TRBV20-1 to TRBJ2-3, with 7 bases identical to TRBD1. Sequencing was carried out using memory (CD45RO+) T cells sorted from blood. CDR3 amino acids: CSAREPWDSPTDTQYF. DNA of the CDR3: TGCAGTGCTAGAGAGCCATGGGACAGCCCCACAGATACGCAGTATTTT.